This passage covers 28 T cell receptor beta chains from one sample sequenced in a study of shared T cell receptors in the human thymus. Sequencing was performed with immunoSEQ multiplex PCR; in TCRdb, only in-frame clones are kept and a portion is missing. The repertoire holds 600,000 to 900,000 clones, with over 75% as singletons. The same sample was also studied in work on human thymus T cells.

Sequenced: thymocytes. Receptors were obtained from a girl in the first two years of life with a congenital heart defect.

V and J are TRBV6-1 and TRBJ2-3; no clear D gene. Germline values: CDR1 MNHNS, CDR2 SASEGT. This CDR3 is 14 amino acids long. The V end lost 5 bases, the J end lost 5 bases, and 14 bases lay between the germline ends. The CDR3 bases are TGTGCCAGCAGTCCTCTTAGAGGTAGAGATACGCAGTATTTT. Protein sequence: CASSPLRGRDTQYF.

J is TRBJ1-1 and V is TRBV19; D remains ambiguous. Germline lookup yields CDR1 LNHDA and CDR2 SQIVND (reference sequence). This CDR3 has 14 residues. Trimming removed 8 bases at V and 1 base at J, with 14 bases between. The CDR3 DNA reads as TGTGCCAGTCGGGTCCCCCCGGGGAACACTGAAGCTTTCTTT. It specifies CASRVPPGNTEAFF.

The chain carries TRBV15 and TRBJ2-7; weak D call: TRBD2 (5 bases). Germline V gives CDR1 LNHNV, CDR2 YYDKDF (reference sequence). V was shortened by 1 base and J by 5 bases, with 12 bases between the two germline ends. The CDR3 is 14 residues long. CDR3 amino acids: CATSRAGERNEQYF. CDR3 DNA: TGTGCCACCAGCAGAGCCGGGGAGAGAAACGAGCAGTACTTC.

The chain uses TRBV19 and TRBJ1-1; a possible D gene is TRBD1 (5 bases). This CDR3 contains 13 residues. V was cut by 2 bases and J by 4 bases, with 8 bases left in between. Germline-derived CDR1 and CDR2 are LNHDA and SQIVND (reference sequence). The CDR3 nucleotides are TGTGCCAGTAGTATACATAGGGGCACTGAAGCTTTCTTT. It encodes CASSIHRGTEAFF.

The chain links TRBV5-6 to TRBJ1-2; the match to TRBD1 covers 9 bases. V trimming: 0 bases; J trimming: 8 bases; junction bases outside the gene matches: 8. Per germline, CDR1 SGHDT and CDR2 YYEEEE. This CDR3 has 15 amino acids. For the CDR3, the DNA is TGTGCCAGCAGCTTGGGTGGGACAGGGCGGTCCGGCTACACCTTC. Its protein is CASSLGGTGRSGYTF.

The chain couples TRBV10-3 to TRBJ2-3; tentatively, D is TRBD2 (6 bases). This CDR3 region has 15 residues. Germline CDR1 ENHRY, CDR2 SYGVKD. V was shortened by 4 bases and J by 5 bases, with 16 bases between the two germline ends. The CDR3, as DNA: TGTGCCATCAGTGTACGGGACTCAACCGGAGATACGCAGTATTTT. Translation: CAISVRDSTGDTQYF.

This chain uses TRBV6-5 with TRBJ2-7; TRBD1 matches 7 bases. Germline V lookup: CDR1 MNHEY, CDR2 SVGAGI. The CDR3 runs to 14 residues. J gave up 4 bases and V 5 bases, and 8 bases lay outside the gene matches. The CDR3, as DNA: TGTGCCAGCAGTGCCCGGGACAGAAAGTACGAGCAGTACTTC. It codes for CASSARDRKYEQYF.

In its sample, this clone was seen once. The chain employs TRBV4-1 and TRBJ2-5; TRBD2 matches at 7 bases. V dropped 0 bases and J dropped 4; count of bases not matched to a gene: 5. The germline CDR1 and CDR2 sequences are MGHRA and YSYEKL. There are 15 residues in the CDR3. This chain's CDR3 is CASSQDLASGETQYF. The CDR3 bases are TGCGCCAGCAGCCAAGATCTGGCTAGCGGAGAGACCCAGTACTTC.

This chain joins TRBV5-1 and TRBJ2-1, with no clear D. Per the germline V gene, CDR1 is SGHRS and CDR2 is YFSETQ. The length of the CDR3 is 15 residues. Trimming removed 0 bases from V and 9 bases from J, with 16 bases in between. For the CDR3, the DNA is TGCGCCAGCAGCTTGGTTCTTCAAGGTAGCACTGAGCAGTTCTTC. The encoded protein is CASSLVLQGSTEQFF. Full variable domain (outside the CDR3, taken from reference TRBV5-1 and TRBJ2-1): KAGVTQTPRYLIKTRGQQVTLSCSPISGHRSVSWYQQTPGQGLQFLFEYFSETQRNKGNFPGRFSGRQFSNSRSEMNVSTLELGDSALYLCASSLVLQGSTEQFFGPGTRLTVL.

This clone was seen only once. The J gene is TRBJ1-2, the V gene TRBV6-5, with D possibly matching TRBD1 (6 bases). This CDR3 is 13 amino acids long. From germline, CDR1 is MNHEY and CDR2 SVGAGI. Deletions cut 6 bases from V and 8 bases from J, with 16 bases between. The CDR3 region has the DNA TGTGCCAGCAGGAGCCAGGGGAATCGCGGCTACACCTTC. Translated: CASRSQGNRGYTF.

V gene TRBV19 combines with J gene TRBJ2-1; 8 bases fit TRBD1. Germline loops: CDR1 LNHDA, CDR2 SQIVND (reference sequence). The V segment lost 8 bases and the J segment 9 bases; nucleotides outside the gene matches: 12. This CDR3 has 14 residues. The CDR3 loop is CASSNQGARGEQFF. The CDR3 nucleotides are TGTGCCAGTTCCAATCAGGGGGCGCGGGGTGAGCAGTTCTTC.

V gene TRBV19 combines with J gene TRBJ2-6, with D possibly TRBD1 on 6 matching bases. This CDR3 contains 14 residues. In germline, CDR1 is LNHDA, CDR2 SQIVND (reference sequence). V was clipped by 8 bases and J by 2 bases, with 10 bases between them. The CDR3, as DNA: TGTGCCAGTCTAGAGGGGGCTGGGGCCAACGTCCTGACTTTC. Protein product: CASLEGAGANVLTF. The full variable domain, completed using reference TRBV19 and TRBJ2-6, is DGGITQSPKYLFRKEGQNVTLSCEQNLNHDAMYWYRQDPGQGLRLIYYSQIVNDFQKGDIAEGYSVSREKKESFPLTVTSAQKNPTAFYLCASLEGAGANVLTFGAGSRLTVL.

The V call is TRBV19, the J call TRBJ1-2, with D maybe TRBD1 (5 bases). The CDR3 loop spans 17 amino acids. Germline lookup yields CDR1 LNHDA and CDR2 SQIVND (reference sequence). V was clipped by 5 bases and J by 1 base, with 20 bases between them. CDR3: CASSPSAPRVHNYGYTF. CDR3 sequence (DNA): TGTGCCAGTAGTCCTTCCGCCCCCAGGGTGCATAACTATGGCTACACCTTC.

The chain uses TRBV7-4 and TRBJ2-3, with 11 nucleotides matching TRBD2. This CDR3 has 16 amino acids. V gave up 5 bases and J gave up 9 bases; unmatched junction bases: 13. Germline V gene sequence: CDR1 SGHVT, CDR2 SQSDAQ. The CDR3 DNA is TGTGCCAGCAGCCATCCCCCCGGGGGGACTAGCGGAACGCAGTATTTT. It yields the protein CASSHPPGGTSGTQYF.

This clone appeared a few times. V usage is TRBV7-7 and J usage is TRBJ1-2, with 8 bases that match TRBD1. The CDR3 runs to 14 residues. Germline V gene sequence: CDR1 SSHAT, CDR2 FNYEAQ (reference sequence). Trimming took 11 bases from V and 0 from J; bases not matched to a gene: 8. The CDR3 is CAGTGAPTNYGYTF. The DNA for the CDR3 is TGTGCCGGGACAGGCGCACCCACTAACTATGGCTACACCTTC. The full variable domain, its missing parts supplied by reference TRBV7-7 and TRBJ1-2, is GAGVSQSPRYKVTKRGQDVTLRCDPISSHATLYWYQQALGQGPEFLTYFNYEAQPDKSGLPSDRFSAERPEGSISTLTIQRTEQRDSAMYRCAGTGAPTNYGYTFGSGTRLTVV.

This chain joins TRBV7-6 and TRBJ2-7; no definite D call. Between the trimmed V and J ends, which lost 2 bases and 8 bases, there was a span of 16 bases. The germline V gene has CDR1 SGHVS and CDR2 FNYEAQ. This CDR3 contains 14 residues. The chain's CDR3 is CASSLSLGPPKQYF. For the CDR3, the DNA is TGTGCCAGCAGCTTAAGTCTGGGCCCCCCTAAGCAGTACTTC.

Written as DNA, the CDR3 is TGTGCCAGCAGGACTTTGGGTCAAAAGGGGAATGGCTACACCTTC. Its protein product is CASRTLGQKGNGYTF. The rearrangement links TRBV6-1 to TRBJ1-2; D may be TRBD1 (5 bases). V was trimmed by 6 bases and J by 6 bases, leaving 20 bases between them. The CDR3 spans 15 residues. Germline V gene sequence: CDR1 MNHNS, CDR2 SASEGT.

Only a few counts were recorded for this clone. The rearrangement links TRBV5-1 to TRBJ2-1; D is uncertain. The CDR3 length is 13 residues. The germline V gene has CDR1 SGHRS and CDR2 YFSETQ. Between the trimmed V and J ends, which lost 6 bases and 10 bases, there was a span of 17 bases. CDR3 DNA: TGCGCCAGCACCCCAGGCCCTCCTGAGGAGCAGTTCTTC. Amino acids: CASTPGPPEEQFF.

CDR3 sequence: CSVDGGRYEQYF. The DNA for the CDR3 is TGCAGCGTTGATGGGGGCCGCTACGAGCAGTACTTC. This chain joins TRBV29-1 and TRBJ2-7; tentative D call: TRBD1 (6 bases). V gave up 3 bases and J gave up 3 bases, with 9 bases separating them. Germline lookup yields CDR1 SQVTM and CDR2 ANQGSEA. The CDR3 has 12 residues.

The chain recombines TRBV25-1 with TRBJ2-5; D is uncertain. Germline CDR1 reads MGHDK; CDR2 reads SYGVNS. The CDR3 extends over 14 amino acids. The germline V and J ends were trimmed by 6 bases and 3 bases, with 14 bases remaining between them. CDR3 DNA: TGTGCCAGCAGCGATGGCCCACCAGAAGAGACCCAGTACTTC. The encoded protein is CASSDGPPEETQYF.

The chain is built from TRBV4-3 and TRBJ1-1; 7 bases map to TRBD1. The CDR3 has 16 amino acids. CDR1 and CDR2 (germline): LGHNA, YSLEER. V was pared by 3 bases and J by 1 base, with 8 bases of the junction left unmatched. CDR3 in amino acids: CASSQGGQPKNTEAFF. The CDR3 DNA follows: TGCGCCAGCAGCCAGGGGGGACAGCCTAAGAACACTGAAGCTTTCTTT.

The chain is built from TRBV6-5 and TRBJ2-6; D is undetermined. The germline V gene has CDR1 MNHEY and CDR2 SVGAGI. The V end lost 1 base, the J end lost 1 base, and 8 bases lay between the germline ends. The CDR3 is 16 residues long. This chain's CDR3 is CASSYFRRSGANVLTF. DNA for the CDR3: TGTGCCAGCAGTTACTTCCGGCGGTCTGGGGCCAACGTCCTGACTTTC.

This clone was observed a single time. V and J are TRBV28 and TRBJ1-1, with a weak D call TRBD1 (6 bases). The CDR3 extends over 14 amino acids. Trimming left V 6 bases short and J 5 bases short, with 16 bases between. CDR1 is MDHEN and CDR2 is SYDVKM in the germline V gene. The CDR3 region has the DNA TGTGCCAGCAGACCAAGAGGGGGTTGGACTGAAGCTTTCTTT. It is translated as CASRPRGGWTEAFF.

This chain links TRBV28 with TRBJ1-2; 7 bases fit TRBD1. Germline trimming cut 5 bases from V and 8 bases from J; bases unmatched to any gene: 17. The CDR3 sequence is 16 residues long. The germline CDR1 and CDR2 sequences are MDHEN and SYDVKM. CDR3 bases: TGTGCCAGCAGTCCGACCTACACCGGGACAGAGGGAGGCTACACCTTC. It is translated as CASSPTYTGTEGGYTF.

The genes are TRBV19 and TRBJ2-6; tentative D call: TRBD2 (7 bases). The CDR3 loop spans 17 amino acids. Germline V CDR1 and CDR2: LNHDA, SQIVND (reference sequence). The ends were cut back, 3 bases at V and 2 bases at J, with 14 bases in the middle. Here the CDR3 reads CASSISRGAPGANVLTF. In nucleotides, the CDR3 is TGTGCCAGTAGTATTTCCCGGGGGGCCCCTGGGGCCAACGTCCTGACTTTC.

V gene TRBV2 combines with J gene TRBJ2-2; D perhaps matches TRBD2 (6 bases). V lost 5 bases and J 6 bases, leaving 16 bases between the germline ends. The CDR3 extends over 15 amino acids. The V gene's germline CDR1 is SNHLY and CDR2 FYNNEI. This CDR3 is CASSQGGWEAGELFF. The CDR3 DNA sequence: TGTGCCAGCAGTCAGGGCGGGTGGGAGGCCGGGGAGCTGTTTTTT.

The chain links TRBV5-8 to TRBJ1-5, with 8 nucleotides matching TRBD1. The CDR3 consists of 17 residues. CDR1 and CDR2 from the germline V gene are SGHTS and YDEGEE. Trimming cost V 0 bases and J 1 base; bases outside gene matches: 6. The CDR3 DNA is TGTGCCAGCAGCTTGGCCAGGACAGGGAGAAGCAATCAGCCCCAGCATTTT. It encodes CASSLARTGRSNQPQHF.

The chain joins TRBV9 to TRBJ1-2; TRBD1 matches 10 bases. The CDR3 runs 19 residues. The germline gives CDR1 SGDLS, CDR2 YYNGEE. The J segment lost 5 bases and the V segment lost 3 bases, leaving 19 bases of the junction unmatched. Here the CDR3 DNA reads TGTGCCAGCAGCGGGACCCTCTTTCGGACAGGGGGAAGGCAGTATGGCTACACCTTC. It codes for CASSGTLFRTGGRQYGYTF.